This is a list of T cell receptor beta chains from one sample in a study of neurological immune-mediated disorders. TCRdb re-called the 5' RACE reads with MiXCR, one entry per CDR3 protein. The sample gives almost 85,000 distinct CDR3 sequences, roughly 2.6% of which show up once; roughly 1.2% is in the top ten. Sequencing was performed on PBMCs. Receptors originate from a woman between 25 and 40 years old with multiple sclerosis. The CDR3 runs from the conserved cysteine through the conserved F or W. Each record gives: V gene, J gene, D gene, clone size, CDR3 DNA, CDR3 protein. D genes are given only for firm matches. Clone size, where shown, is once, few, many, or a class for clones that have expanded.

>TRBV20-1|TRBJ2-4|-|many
TGCAGTGCCACGGGACGGCTAGCCAAAAACATTCAGTACTTC
CSATGRLAKNIQYF
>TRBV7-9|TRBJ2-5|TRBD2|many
TGTGCCAGCAGGGGACTAGCGGTCCAAGAGACCCAGTACTTC
CASRGLAVQETQYF
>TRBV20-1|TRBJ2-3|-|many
TGCAGTGCCTTGACACGTCGCACAGATACGCAGTATTTT
CSALTRRTDTQYF
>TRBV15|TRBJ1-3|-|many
TGTGCCACCCCCCAGGACTCCGGGTATGGAAACACCATATATTTT
CATPQDSGYGNTIYF
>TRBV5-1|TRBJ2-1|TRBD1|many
TGCGCCAGCAGCCTGGGGCCGGCCGGGACAGGGATTTACAATGAGCAGTTCTTC
CASSLGPAGTGIYNEQFF
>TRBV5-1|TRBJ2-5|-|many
TGCGCCAGCAGCTTGCTAGGCAGGGGAGAGACCCAGTACTTC
CASSLLGRGETQYF
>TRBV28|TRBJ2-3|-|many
TGTGCCAGCATCGGGACAGATACGCAGTATTTT
CASIGTDTQYF
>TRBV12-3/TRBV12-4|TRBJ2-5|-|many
TGTGCCAGCAGTCCTCTCGGCATGGAGACCCAGTACTTC
CASSPLGMETQYF
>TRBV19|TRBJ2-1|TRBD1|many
TGTGCCAGTAGTCCCCCCGGACAGGGAAGAAGGAATGAGCAGTTCTTC
CASSPPGQGRRNEQFF
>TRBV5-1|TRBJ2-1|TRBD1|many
TGCGCCACCACACCGGGACAGACGTACAATGAGCAGTTCTTC
CATTPGQTYNEQFF
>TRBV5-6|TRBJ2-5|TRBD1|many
TGTGCCAGCAGCCGGTACAGGGGTGAAAATGGCTTC
CASSRYRGENGF
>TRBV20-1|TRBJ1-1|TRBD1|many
TGCAGTGCTAGCACCGCCCCAGGGGGCACTGAAGCTTTCTTT
CSASTAPGGTEAFF
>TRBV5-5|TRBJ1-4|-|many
TGTGCCAGCAGCTTGCAGCTGAGTAATGAAAAACTGTTTTTT
CASSLQLSNEKLFF
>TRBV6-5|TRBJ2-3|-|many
TGTGCCAGCAGTTACTCAACGCCCACAGATACGCAGTATTTT
CASSYSTPTDTQYF
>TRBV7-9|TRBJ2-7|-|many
TGTGCCAGCAGCTTAGAAGGCCCTGGGGAGCAGTACTTC
CASSLEGPGEQYF
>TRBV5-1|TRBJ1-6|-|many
TGCGCCAGCAGCTTGTCACGGAATTCACCCCTCCACTTT
CASSLSRNSPLHF
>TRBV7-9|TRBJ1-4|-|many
TGTGCCAGCAGCCCGATGACAGAGGGTGAGGAAAAACTGTTTTTT
CASSPMTEGEEKLFF
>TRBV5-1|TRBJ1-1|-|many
TGCGCCAGCGCCCACTTAGCGAGGAACACTGAAGCTTTCTTT
CASAHLARNTEAFF
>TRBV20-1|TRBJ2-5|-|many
TGCAGTGCTAGGGCCAGCGGAGAGACCCAGTACTTC
CSARASGETQYF
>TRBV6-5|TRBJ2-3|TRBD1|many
TGTGCCAGCAGGAGACAGGGGGGAACCCGAGATACGCAGTATTTT
CASRRQGGTRDTQYF
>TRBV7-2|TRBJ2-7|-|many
TGTGCCAGCAAGATCGGCACAGGTTACGAGCAGTACTTC
CASKIGTGYEQYF
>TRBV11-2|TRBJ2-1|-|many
TGTGCCAGCAGGGGACTTGACAATGAGCAGTTCTTC
CASRGLDNEQFF
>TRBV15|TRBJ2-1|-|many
TGTGCCACCAGCTCCCCGGGTGTACCGAAGCAGTTCTTC
CATSSPGVPKQFF
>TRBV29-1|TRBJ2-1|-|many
TGCAGCGTTGACAGGGACTCCCTCAATGAGCAGTTCTTC
CSVDRDSLNEQFF
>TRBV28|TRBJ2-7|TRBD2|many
TGTGCCAGCAGTCTAGCGGGACCCTACGAGCAGTACTTC
CASSLAGPYEQYF
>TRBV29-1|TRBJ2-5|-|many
TGCAGCGTTGTTGGTGGGGCCCTAGAGGGGACCCAGTACTTC
CSVVGGALEGTQYF
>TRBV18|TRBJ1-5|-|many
TGTGCCAGCTCCATCTCGCAGGGAAATCAGCCCCAGCATTTT
CASSISQGNQPQHF
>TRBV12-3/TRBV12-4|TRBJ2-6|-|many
TGTGCCAGCAGTTTAGGCCCCTCTGGGGCCAACGTCCTGACTTTC
CASSLGPSGANVLTF
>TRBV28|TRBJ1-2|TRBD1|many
TGTGCCAGCAGTCCACCCGACAGGGGTTATGGCTACACCTTC
CASSPPDRGYGYTF
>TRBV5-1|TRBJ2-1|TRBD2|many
TGCGCCAGCAGCTCCAACCCTACTAGCGGTGAGCAGTTCTTC
CASSSNPTSGEQFF
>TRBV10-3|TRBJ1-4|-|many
TGTGCCATCAGTGAGACAGGAGGGAATGAAAAACTGTTTTTT
CAISETGGNEKLFF
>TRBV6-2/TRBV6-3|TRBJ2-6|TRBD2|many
TGTGCCAGCAGAGGACTAGCGGGAGGAGAAGGGAGGGCCAACGTCCTGACTTTC
CASRGLAGGEGRANVLTF
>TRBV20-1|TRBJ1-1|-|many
TGCAGTGCTAGGGGGAACACTGAAGCTTTCTTT
CSARGNTEAFF
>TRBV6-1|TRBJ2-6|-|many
TGTGCCAGCAGCCTCCGAGAGGACAGCTCTGGGGCCAACGTCCTGACTTTC
CASSLREDSSGANVLTF
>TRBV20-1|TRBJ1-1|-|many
TGCAGTGCTAGAGATTCTTTCGTTTTTGGGGCTTTCTTT
CSARDSFVFGAFF
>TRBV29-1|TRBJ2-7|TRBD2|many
TGCAGCGGGCCCGGAGCGGGAGGACGCGAGCAGTACTTC
CSGPGAGGREQYF
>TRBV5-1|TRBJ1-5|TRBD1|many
TGCGCCAGCAGCCCGGGACAGGGGCTGAGTCAGCCCCAGCATTTT
CASSPGQGLSQPQHF
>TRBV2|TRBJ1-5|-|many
TGTGCCAGCAGCGACCCCACAGGGTATGTCAATCAGCCCCAGCATTTT
CASSDPTGYVNQPQHF
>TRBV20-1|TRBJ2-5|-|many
TGCAGTGCCCCGACTAGTCGGGAGACCCAGTACTTC
CSAPTSRETQYF
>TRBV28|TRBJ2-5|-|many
TGTGCCAGCAGTTTACGTTCGTTAGCAAGAGAGACCCAGTACTTC
CASSLRSLARETQYF
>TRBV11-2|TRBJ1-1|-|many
TGTGCCAGCAGCGCAGCCGGGACGAACACTGAAGCTTTCTTT
CASSAAGTNTEAFF
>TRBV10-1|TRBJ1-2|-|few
TGCGCCAGCAGTGAGTCGCTTCCTAACTATGGCTACACCTTC
CASSESLPNYGYTF
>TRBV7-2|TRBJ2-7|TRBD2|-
TGTGCCAGCAGCTTATCCTGGACTAGCGTTTACGAGCAGTACTTC
CASSLSWTSVYEQYF
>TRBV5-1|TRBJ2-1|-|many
TGCGCCAGCAGAGCAGGACCAGGGACCAACAATGAGCAGTTCTTC
CASRAGPGTNNEQFF
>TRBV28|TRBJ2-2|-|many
TGTGCCAGCAGCAGCCCCGGGGCGGCGGACCGCACCGGGGAGCTGTTTTTT
CASSSPGAADRTGELFF
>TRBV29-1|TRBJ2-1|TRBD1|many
TGCAGCGGGACAGGGTGGAATGAGCAGTTCTTC
CSGTGWNEQFF
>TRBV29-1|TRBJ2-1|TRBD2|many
TGCAGCGTTGTTGGGACTAGCGGGATTTTAAGCTACAATGAGCAGTTCTTC
CSVVGTSGILSYNEQFF
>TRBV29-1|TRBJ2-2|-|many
TGCAGCGTTGTTACCGGGACCCCCGACACCGGGGAGCTGTTTTTT
CSVVTGTPDTGELFF
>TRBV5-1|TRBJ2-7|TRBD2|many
TGCGCCAGCAGCTTACTAGCGTATCCCTACGAGCAGTACTTC
CASSLLAYPYEQYF
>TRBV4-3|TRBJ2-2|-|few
TGCGCCAGCAGCCAAGATTACGCAGGGATTACCGGGGAGCTGTTTTTT
CASSQDYAGITGELFF
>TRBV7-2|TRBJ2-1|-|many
TGTGCCAGCAGCCAGGGGGGAGAGGGAGCCTACAATGAGCAGTTCTTC
CASSQGGEGAYNEQFF
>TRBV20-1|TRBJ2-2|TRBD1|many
TGCAGTGCTCCCGGGACAGGGTACACCGGGGAGCTGTTTTTT
CSAPGTGYTGELFF
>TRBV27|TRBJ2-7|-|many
TGTGCCAGCAGTTTAGGGGGACCGTGGAACGAGCAGTACTTC
CASSLGGPWNEQYF
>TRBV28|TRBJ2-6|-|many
TGTGCCAGCACGGTTGCAGGGGACCCTGGGGCCAACGTCCTGACTTTC
CASTVAGDPGANVLTF